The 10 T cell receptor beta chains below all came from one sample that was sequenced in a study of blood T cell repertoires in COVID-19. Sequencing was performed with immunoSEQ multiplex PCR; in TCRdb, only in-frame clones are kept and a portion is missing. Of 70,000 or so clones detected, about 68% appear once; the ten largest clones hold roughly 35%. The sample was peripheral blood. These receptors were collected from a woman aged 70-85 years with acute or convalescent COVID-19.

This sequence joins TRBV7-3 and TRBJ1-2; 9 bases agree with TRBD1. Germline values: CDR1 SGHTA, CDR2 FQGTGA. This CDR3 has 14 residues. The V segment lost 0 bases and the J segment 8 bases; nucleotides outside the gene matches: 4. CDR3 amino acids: CASSLTGDREGYTF. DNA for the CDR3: TGTGCCAGCAGCTTAACGGGGGACAGGGAAGGCTACACCTTC.

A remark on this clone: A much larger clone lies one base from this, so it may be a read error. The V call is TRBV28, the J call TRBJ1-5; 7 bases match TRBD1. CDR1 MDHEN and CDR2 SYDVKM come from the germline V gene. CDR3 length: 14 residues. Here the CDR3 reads CASSSLTGTQLQHF. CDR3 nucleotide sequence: TGTGCCAGCAGTTCCCTGACAGGGACGCAGCTCCAGCATTTT.

Here the CDR3 DNA reads TGTGCCAGCAGCTTAAAATCCCCAGGGTACACCGGGGAGCTGTTTTTT. Encoded protein: CASSLKSPGYTGELFF. This chain joins TRBV7-3 and TRBJ2-2, with D perhaps matching TRBD1 (5 bases). The germline V gene encodes CDR1 SGHTA and CDR2 FQGTGA. V lost 1 base to trimming and J lost 3 bases, with 12 bases between them. This CDR3 is 16 amino acids long.

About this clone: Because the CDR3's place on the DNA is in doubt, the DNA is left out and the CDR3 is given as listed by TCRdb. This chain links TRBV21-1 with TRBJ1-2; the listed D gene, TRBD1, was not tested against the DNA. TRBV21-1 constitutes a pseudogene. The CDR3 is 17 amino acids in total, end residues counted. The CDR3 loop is CASSKVGTGAIVYGYTF.

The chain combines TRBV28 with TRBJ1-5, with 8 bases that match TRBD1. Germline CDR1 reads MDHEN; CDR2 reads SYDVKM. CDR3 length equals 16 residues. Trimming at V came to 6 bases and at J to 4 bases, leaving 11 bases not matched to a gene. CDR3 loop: CASRVTGVLFNQPQHF. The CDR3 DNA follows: TGTGCCAGCAGGGTGACAGGGGTCTTATTTAATCAGCCCCAGCATTTT.

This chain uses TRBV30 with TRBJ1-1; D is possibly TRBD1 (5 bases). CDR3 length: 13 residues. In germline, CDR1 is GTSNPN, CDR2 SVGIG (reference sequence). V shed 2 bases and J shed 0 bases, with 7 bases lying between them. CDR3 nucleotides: TGTGCCTGGAGTAGGGGCTTGAACACTGAAGCTTTCTTT. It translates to CAWSRGLNTEAFF. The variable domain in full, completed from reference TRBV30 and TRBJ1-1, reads SQTIHQWPATLVQPVGSPLSLECTVEGTSNPNLYWYRQAAGRGLQLLFYSVGIGQISSEVPQNLSASRPQDRQFILSSKKLLLSDSGFYLCAWSRGLNTEAFFGQGTRLTVV.

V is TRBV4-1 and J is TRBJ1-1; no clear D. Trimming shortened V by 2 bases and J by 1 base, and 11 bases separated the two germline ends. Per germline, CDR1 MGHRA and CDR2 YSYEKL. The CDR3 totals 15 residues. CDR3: CASSQYVSSNTEAFF. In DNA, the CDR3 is TGCGCCAGCAGCCAATACGTGAGCTCGAACACTGAAGCTTTCTTT.

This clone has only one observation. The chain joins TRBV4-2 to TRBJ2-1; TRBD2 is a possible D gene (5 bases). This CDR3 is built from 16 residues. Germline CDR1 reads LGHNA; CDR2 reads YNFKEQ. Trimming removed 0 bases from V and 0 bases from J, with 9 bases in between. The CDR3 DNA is TGTGCCAGCAGCCAAGATAGGGAGCTCTCCTACAATGAGCAGTTCTTC. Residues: CASSQDRELSYNEQFF.

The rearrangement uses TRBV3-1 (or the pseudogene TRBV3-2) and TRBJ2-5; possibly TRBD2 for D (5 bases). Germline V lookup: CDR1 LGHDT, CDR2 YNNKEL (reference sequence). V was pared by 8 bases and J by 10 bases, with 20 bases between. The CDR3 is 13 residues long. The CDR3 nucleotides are TGTGCCAGCGCCCAGGCAGGCCTCGGGGACCAGTACTTC. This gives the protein CASAQAGLGDQYF.

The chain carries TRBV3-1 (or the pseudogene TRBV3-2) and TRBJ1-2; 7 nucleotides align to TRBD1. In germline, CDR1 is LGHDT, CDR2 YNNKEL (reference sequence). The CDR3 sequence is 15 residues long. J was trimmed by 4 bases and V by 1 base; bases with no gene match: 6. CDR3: CASSQAGQASYGYTF. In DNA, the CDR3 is TGTGCCAGCAGCCAAGCCGGACAGGCAAGCTATGGCTACACCTTC.